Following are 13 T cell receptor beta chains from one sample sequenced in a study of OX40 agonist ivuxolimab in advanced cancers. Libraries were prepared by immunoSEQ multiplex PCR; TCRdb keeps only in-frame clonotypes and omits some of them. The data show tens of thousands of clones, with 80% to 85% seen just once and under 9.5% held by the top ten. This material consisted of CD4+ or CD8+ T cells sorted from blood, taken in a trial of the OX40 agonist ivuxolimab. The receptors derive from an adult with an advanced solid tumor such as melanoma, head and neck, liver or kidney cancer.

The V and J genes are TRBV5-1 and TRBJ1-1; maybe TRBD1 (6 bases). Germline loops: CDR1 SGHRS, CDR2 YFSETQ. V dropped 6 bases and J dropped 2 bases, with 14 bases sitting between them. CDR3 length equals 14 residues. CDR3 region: CASTGDRRNTEAFF. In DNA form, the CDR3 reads TGCGCCAGCACCGGAGACAGGAGAAACACTGAAGCTTTCTTT.

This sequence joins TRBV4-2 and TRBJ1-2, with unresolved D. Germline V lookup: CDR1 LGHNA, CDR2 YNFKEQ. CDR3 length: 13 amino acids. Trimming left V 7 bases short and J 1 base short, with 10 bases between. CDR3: CASTLPGNYGYTF. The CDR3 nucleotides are TGTGCCAGCACCCTCCCCGGTAACTATGGCTACACCTTC.

CDR3 in DNA: TGTGCCAGCAGATCGGACCCAACAGTGGAGACCCAGTACTTC. Protein sequence: CASRSDPTVETQYF. The V and J genes are TRBV6-5 and TRBJ2-5; no clear D. Germline loops: CDR1 MNHEY, CDR2 SVGAGI. Trimming cost V 6 bases and J 5 bases, with 16 bases left between them. The CDR3 is 14 amino acids.

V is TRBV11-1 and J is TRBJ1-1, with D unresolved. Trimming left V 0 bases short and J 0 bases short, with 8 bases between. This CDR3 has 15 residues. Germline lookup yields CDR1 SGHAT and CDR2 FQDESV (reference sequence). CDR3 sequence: CASSLASSVNTEAFF. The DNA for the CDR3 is TGTGCCAGCAGCTTAGCGAGCTCCGTGAACACTGAAGCTTTCTTT.

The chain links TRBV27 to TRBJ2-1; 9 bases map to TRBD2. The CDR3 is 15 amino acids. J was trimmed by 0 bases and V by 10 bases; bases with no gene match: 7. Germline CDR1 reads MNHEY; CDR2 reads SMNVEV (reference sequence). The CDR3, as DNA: TGTGCCACCCGGCTAGCGGGGAGCTCCTACAATGAGCAGTTCTTC. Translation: CATRLAGSSYNEQFF.

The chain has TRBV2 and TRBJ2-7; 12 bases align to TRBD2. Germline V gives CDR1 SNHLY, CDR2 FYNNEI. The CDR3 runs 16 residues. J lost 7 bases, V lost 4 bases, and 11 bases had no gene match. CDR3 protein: CASSAGLAGGSGEQYF. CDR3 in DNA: TGTGCCAGCAGTGCCGGGCTAGCGGGAGGGTCGGGTGAGCAGTACTTC. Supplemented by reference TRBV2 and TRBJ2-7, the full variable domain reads EPEVTQTPSHQVTQMGQEVILRCVPISNHLYFYWYRQILGQKVEFLVSFYNNEISEKSEIFDDQFSVERPDGSNFTLKIRSTKLEDSAMYFCASSAGLAGGSGEQYFGPGTRLTVT.

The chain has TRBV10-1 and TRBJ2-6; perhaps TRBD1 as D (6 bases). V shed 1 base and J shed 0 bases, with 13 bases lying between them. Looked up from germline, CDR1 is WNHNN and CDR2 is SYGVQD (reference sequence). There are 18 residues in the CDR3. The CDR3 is CASSELTGSPSGANVLTF. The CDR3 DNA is TGCGCCAGCAGTGAGTTAACAGGGAGCCCCTCTGGGGCCAACGTCCTGACTTTC.

As DNA, the CDR3 is TGCAGCGTTGAAGACGGGACAGGGGCCGACGAGCAGTACTTC. This sequence encodes CSVEDGTGADEQYF. The V call is TRBV29-1, the J call TRBJ2-7; 10 bases line up with TRBD1. The CDR3 runs to 14 residues. The germline V gene encodes CDR1 SQVTM and CDR2 ANQGSEA. After removal of 0 bases from V and 5 bases from J, the junction contained 4 bases not matched to a gene.

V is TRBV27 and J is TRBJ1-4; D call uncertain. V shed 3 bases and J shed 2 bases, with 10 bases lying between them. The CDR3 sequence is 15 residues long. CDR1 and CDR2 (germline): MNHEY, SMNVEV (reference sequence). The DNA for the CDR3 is TGTGCCAGCAGTTTTGGTGTGGGGACTAATGAAAAACTGTTTTTT. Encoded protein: CASSFGVGTNEKLFF. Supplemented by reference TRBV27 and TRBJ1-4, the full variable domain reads EAQVTQNPRYLITVTGKKLTVTCSQNMNHEYMSWYRQDPGLGLRQIYYSMNVEVTDKGDVPEGYKVSRKEKRNFPLILESPSPNQTSLYFCASSFGVGTNEKLFFGSGTQLSVL.

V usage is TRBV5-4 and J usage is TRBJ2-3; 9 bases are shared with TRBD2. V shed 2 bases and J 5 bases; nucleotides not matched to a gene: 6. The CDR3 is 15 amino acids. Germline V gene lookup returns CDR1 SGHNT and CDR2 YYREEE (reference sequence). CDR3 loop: CASSLKAGGGDTQYF. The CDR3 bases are TGTGCCAGCAGCTTAAAAGCGGGAGGAGGAGATACGCAGTATTTT.

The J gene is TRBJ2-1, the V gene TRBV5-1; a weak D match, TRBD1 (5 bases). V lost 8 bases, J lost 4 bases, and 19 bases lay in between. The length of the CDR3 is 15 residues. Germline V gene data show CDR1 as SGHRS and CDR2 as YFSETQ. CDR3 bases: TGCGCCAGTTGCATTGGGGCGCGTCATTACAATGAGCAGTTCTTC. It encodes CASCIGARHYNEQFF. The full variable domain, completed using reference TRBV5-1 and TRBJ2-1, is KAGVTQTPRYLIKTRGQQVTLSCSPISGHRSVSWYQQTPGQGLQFLFEYFSETQRNKGNFPGRFSGRQFSNSRSEMNVSTLELGDSALYLCASCIGARHYNEQFFGPGTRLTVL.

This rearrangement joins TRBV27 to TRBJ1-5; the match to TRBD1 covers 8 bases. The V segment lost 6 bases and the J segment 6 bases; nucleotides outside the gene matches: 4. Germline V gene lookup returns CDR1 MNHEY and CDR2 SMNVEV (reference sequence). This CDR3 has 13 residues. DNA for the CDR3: TGTGCCAGCAGAGGACAGGGAGGTCAGCCCCAGCATTTT. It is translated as CASRGQGGQPQHF.

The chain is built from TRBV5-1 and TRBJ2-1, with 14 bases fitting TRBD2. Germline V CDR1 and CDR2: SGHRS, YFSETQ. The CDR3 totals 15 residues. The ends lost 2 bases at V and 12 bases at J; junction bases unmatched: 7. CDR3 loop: CASSLGTSGSRRQFF. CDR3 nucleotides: TGCGCCAGCAGCTTAGGGACTAGCGGGAGTCGAAGGCAGTTCTTC.